The 5 T cell receptor beta chains reported below all come from one sample, sequenced in a study of T-cell memory formation after mild COVID-19. MiXCR was run by TCRdb on the 5' RACE reads, yielding one entry per CDR3 protein. Here the sample spans around 340,000 distinct CDR3 sequences, approximately 14% being singletons. Sequencing was performed on PBMCs or a T cell subset sorted from them (not recorded which). These receptor sequences come from a man in his late teens or twenties who had mild COVID-19 (a few samples of this study predate the infection). Cell type and time point are not known.

The sample holds a few counts of this clonotype. CDR3 sequence reads: CASNIEERTHSYEQYF. Written as DNA, the CDR3 is TGTGCCAGTAACATCGAGGAGAGGACTCACTCCTACGAGCAGTACTTC. This chain joins TRBV19 and TRBJ2-7, with a weak D call TRBD2 (5 bases). Germline V CDR1 and CDR2: LNHDA, SQIVND (reference sequence). The ends were cut back, 7 bases at V and 0 bases at J, with 19 bases in the middle. This CDR3 spans 16 amino acids.

This clonotype was observed at least ten times. V and J are TRBV6-2 or TRBV6-3 and TRBJ2-7; D is undetermined. V was trimmed by 0 bases and J by 9 bases, leaving 12 bases between them. Per germline, CDR1 MNHEY and CDR2 SVGEGT. This CDR3 contains 13 residues. CDR3 loop: CASSYSGLPGQYV. The CDR3 DNA is TGTGCCAGCAGTTACTCAGGTCTCCCGGGGCAGTACGTC.

This clonotype turned up a few times. The CDR3 nucleotides read TGCGCCAGCAGCTCGGACGGCGGGGAGCTGTTTTTT. It is translated as CASSSDGGELFF. The chain couples TRBV4-1 to TRBJ2-2; D is unresolved. This CDR3 is 12 amino acids long. V lost 5 bases to trimming and J lost 7 bases, with 8 bases between them. Germline V lookup: CDR1 MGHRA, CDR2 YSYEKL.

The chain links TRBV20-1 to TRBJ2-5; 12 positions match TRBD2. This CDR3 spans 15 amino acids. V was clipped by 5 bases and J by 0 bases; unmatched bases: 4. CDR1 is DFQATT and CDR2 is SNEGSKA in the germline V gene (reference sequence). The CDR3 nucleotides are TGCAGTGCTCTAGCGGGGGGGACGTACCAAGAGACCCAGTACTTC. Protein sequence: CSALAGGTYQETQYF.

In its sample, this clonotype was seen a few times. J is TRBJ1-1 and V is TRBV6-5, with D perhaps matching TRBD1 (5 bases). This CDR3 is built from 14 residues. Trimming left V 4 bases short and J 2 bases short, with 11 bases between. The germline V gene encodes CDR1 MNHEY and CDR2 SVGAGI. Here the CDR3 reads CASSLTAFNTEAFF. The CDR3 nucleotides are TGTGCCAGCAGTTTGACAGCATTCAACACTGAAGCTTTCTTT.